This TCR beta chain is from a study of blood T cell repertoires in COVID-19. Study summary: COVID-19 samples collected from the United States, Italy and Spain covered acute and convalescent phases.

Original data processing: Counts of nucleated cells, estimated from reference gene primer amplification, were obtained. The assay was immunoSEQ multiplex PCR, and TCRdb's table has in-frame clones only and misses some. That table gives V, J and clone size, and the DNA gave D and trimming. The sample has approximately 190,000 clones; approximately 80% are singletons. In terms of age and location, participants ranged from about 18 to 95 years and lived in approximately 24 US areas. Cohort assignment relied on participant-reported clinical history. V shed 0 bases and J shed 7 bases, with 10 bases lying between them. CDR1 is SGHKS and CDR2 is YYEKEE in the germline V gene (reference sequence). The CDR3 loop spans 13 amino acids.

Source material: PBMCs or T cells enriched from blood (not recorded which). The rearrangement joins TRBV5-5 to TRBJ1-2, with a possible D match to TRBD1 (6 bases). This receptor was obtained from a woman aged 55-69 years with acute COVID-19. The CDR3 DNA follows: TGTGCCAGCAGCTTGGAGAACAGGGCTGGCTACACCTTC. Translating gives CASSLENRAGYTF. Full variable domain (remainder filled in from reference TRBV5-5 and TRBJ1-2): DAGVTQSPTHLIKTRGQQVTLRCSPISGHKSVSWYQQVLGQGPQFIFQYYEKEERGRGNFPDRFSARQFPNYSSELNVNALLLGDSALYLCASSLENRAGYTFGSGTRLTVV.